These 4 T cell receptor beta chains came from one sample sequenced in a study of cytomegalovirus exposure and HLA in healthy donors. PCR amplification relied on 60 Vbeta primers (plus 13 Jbeta primers). Some clones are missing from TCRdb's copy, which holds only in-frame ones; the method was immunoSEQ multiplex PCR. The table has approximately 90,000 clones, about 80% seen once. Sequencing was done on a sample of PBMCs. Receptors originate from a male donor in good health and CMV-seronegative.

This sequence joins TRBV6-5 and TRBJ1-6, with D possibly matching TRBD1 (5 bases). Germline V gene sequence: CDR1 MNHEY, CDR2 SVGAGI. Between the trimmed V and J ends, which lost 6 bases and 9 bases, there was a span of 15 bases. The CDR3 runs 14 residues. CDR3 loop: CASRAVGLGSPLHF. The CDR3 DNA follows: TGTGCCAGCAGGGCGGTGGGGCTAGGTTCACCCCTCCACTTT.

This chain joins TRBV7-2 and TRBJ2-3; D perhaps matches TRBD2 (5 bases). Trimming shortened V by 4 bases and J by 2 bases, and 16 bases separated the two germline ends. The CDR3 is 16 residues long. Germline assignment: CDR1 SGHTA and CDR2 FQGNSA. CDR3 sequence (DNA): TGTGCCAGCAGCTCGCTGGAGCGGAGCCTCACAGATACGCAGTATTTT. Its protein product is CASSSLERSLTDTQYF.

This clone was detected a few times. This rearrangement joins TRBV6-1 to TRBJ2-7; a possible D gene is TRBD2 (5 bases). Germline V gene lookup returns CDR1 MNHNS and CDR2 SASEGT. CDR3 length: 15 residues. V lost 3 bases, J lost 1 base, and 13 bases lay in between. This chain's CDR3 is CASSELANLSYEQYF. Written as DNA, the CDR3 is TGTGCCAGCAGTGAGCTAGCCAATCTTTCCTACGAGCAGTACTTC.

The rearrangement uses TRBV19 and TRBJ2-5; D perhaps matches TRBD2 (5 bases). The closer fit of TRBJ2-7 to the DNA end suggests the J call may be wrong. The CDR3 contains 14 residues. Germline CDR1 LNHDA, CDR2 SQIVND (reference sequence). DNA for the CDR3: TGTGCCAGTAGTTCGTCGGACGGGGACTACGAGCAGTACTTC. Protein: CASSSSDGDYEQYF.